This entry lists 17 T cell receptor beta chains sequenced from one sample in a study of OX40 agonist ivuxolimab in advanced cancers. Data came from immunoSEQ multiplex PCR; TCRdb stores just in-frame clones and leaves some out. The sample lists fewer than 100,000 clones; roughly 89% were seen once. The source was CD4+ or CD8+ T cells sorted from blood, collected in a trial of the OX40 agonist ivuxolimab. The receptors originated from an adult with an advanced solid tumor such as melanoma, head and neck, liver or kidney cancer.

The chain uses TRBV7-6 and TRBJ2-7; D possibly corresponds to TRBD2 (6 bases). V lost 7 bases and J 4 bases, leaving 17 bases between the germline ends. The CDR3 loop spans 14 amino acids. Germline V lookup: CDR1 SGHVS, CDR2 FNYEAQ. As DNA, the CDR3 is TGTGCCAGCAAGCCGACGGGACTCCATTACGAGCAGTACTTC. This gives the protein CASKPTGLHYEQYF.

This chain connects TRBV7-9 to TRBJ1-3; D is uncertain. V lost 0 bases to trimming and J lost 7 bases, with 7 bases between them. CDR3 length: 13 residues. CDR1 is SEHNR and CDR2 is FQNEAQ in the germline V gene (reference sequence). The CDR3 coding sequence is TGTGCCAGCAGCTTAGCAGGCGCGAACACCATATATTTT. Residues: CASSLAGANTIYF.

V and J are TRBV19 and TRBJ1-5; no definite D call. Trimming shortened V by 6 bases and J by 6 bases, and 21 bases separated the two germline ends. This CDR3 spans 16 amino acids. CDR1 and CDR2 from the germline V gene are LNHDA and SQIVND (reference sequence). The CDR3 is CASSPRAYDGGQPQHF. The CDR3 nucleotides read TGTGCCAGTAGCCCCCGGGCCTACGATGGTGGTCAGCCCCAGCATTTT. The full variable domain, its missing parts supplied by reference TRBV19 and TRBJ1-5, is DGGITQSPKYLFRKEGQNVTLSCEQNLNHDAMYWYRQDPGQGLRLIYYSQIVNDFQKGDIAEGYSVSREKKESFPLTVTSAQKNPTAFYLCASSPRAYDGGQPQHFGDGTRLSIL.

V and J are TRBV6-6 and TRBJ1-2, with 11 positions matching TRBD1. V lost 7 bases, J lost 7 bases, and 8 bases stayed unmatched. The CDR3 totals 14 residues. Germline lookup yields CDR1 MNHNY and CDR2 SVGAGI (reference sequence). The CDR3 DNA follows: TGTGCCAGCACCTCCAGGGACAGGGGGTCTGGCTACACCTTC. It encodes CASTSRDRGSGYTF.

CDR3 sequence reads: CASSPPETSGRARKYF. For the CDR3, the DNA is TGTGCCAGCAGCCCCCCCGAGACTAGCGGGAGGGCCCGGAAGTATTTT. This chain links TRBV6-6 with TRBJ2-3; 14 bases line up with TRBD2. This CDR3 comprises 16 residues. CDR1 and CDR2 from the germline V gene are MNHNY and SVGAGI (reference sequence). Losses at the gene ends were 6 bases for V and 13 bases for J; bases not matched to a gene: 15.

This clone has a handful of counts. The chain uses TRBV5-4 and TRBJ1-2; 8 nucleotides match TRBD1. Germline lookup yields CDR1 SGHNT and CDR2 YYREEE (reference sequence). V trimming: 3 bases; J trimming: 3 bases; junction bases outside the gene matches: 7. This CDR3 contains 15 residues. The CDR3 sequence is CASSSPTGADYGYTF. The CDR3 DNA reads as TGTGCCAGCAGCTCGCCGACAGGGGCGGACTATGGCTACACCTTC.

The CDR3 region is CASSLFRRISYEQYF. CDR3 DNA: TGTGCCAGCAGTTTATTCCGCAGGATCTCCTACGAGCAGTACTTC. The chain combines TRBV28 with TRBJ2-7; D gene ambiguous. Trimming left V 1 base short and J 0 bases short, with 10 bases between. The CDR3 is made up of 15 amino acids. Germline V lookup: CDR1 MDHEN, CDR2 SYDVKM.

The chain combines TRBV19 with TRBJ2-5, with TRBD2 matching 10 bases. Germline V CDR1 and CDR2: LNHDA, SQIVND (reference sequence). Trimming took 3 bases from V and 4 from J; bases not matched to a gene: 2. The CDR3 is 14 amino acids. CDR3: CASSMGTSAETQYF. In DNA form, the CDR3 reads TGTGCCAGTAGTATGGGGACTAGCGCAGAGACCCAGTACTTC.

V usage is TRBV19 and J usage is TRBJ1-4; no reliable D call. The germline gives CDR1 LNHDA, CDR2 SQIVND (reference sequence). This CDR3 has 15 residues. Between the trimmed V and J ends, which lost 5 bases and 7 bases, there was a span of 17 bases. In nucleotides, the CDR3 is TGTGCCAGTAGTGGTAGGTCCTCTTCGGGTGAAAAACTGTTTTTT. This sequence encodes CASSGRSSSGEKLFF.

The rearrangement links TRBV6-6 to TRBJ2-7; 9 bases line up with TRBD1. The V segment lost 2 bases and the J segment 6 bases; nucleotides outside the gene matches: 2. The germline V gene encodes CDR1 MNHNY and CDR2 SVGAGI (reference sequence). This CDR3 is built from 13 residues. In DNA, the CDR3 is TGTGCCAGCAGTTACGACAGGGGGAGCGAGCAGTACGTC. This translates into CASSYDRGSEQYV.

The rearrangement links TRBV6-1 to TRBJ1-4; D uncertain. This CDR3 region has 13 residues. Germline CDR1 is MNHNS and CDR2 is SASEGT. V lost 2 bases and J lost 1, with 2 bases in between. The CDR3 region has the DNA TGTGCCAGCAGTGAAAGAACTAATGAAAAACTGTTTTTT. Protein product: CASSERTNEKLFF.

The J gene is TRBJ2-7, the V gene TRBV18, with 9 positions matching TRBD2. V shed 4 bases, J shed 5 bases, and the junction held 0 bases outside the gene matches. The CDR3 covers 12 residues. Germline values: CDR1 KGHSH, CDR2 LQKENI. DNA for the CDR3: TGTGCCAGCTCACTAGCGGGAGACGAGCAGTACTTC. Residues: CASSLAGDEQYF. Combining the CDR3 with reference TRBV18 and TRBJ2-7 gives the whole variable domain NAGVMQNPRHLVRRRGQEARLRCSPMKGHSHVYWYRQLPEEGLKFMVYLQKENIIDESGMPKERFSAEFPKEGPSILRIQQVVRGDSAAYFCASSLAGDEQYFGPGTRLTVT.

This clone was seen a few times. The rearrangement links TRBV4-3 to TRBJ1-2, with D perhaps TRBD1 (6 bases). Trimming removed 1 base at V and 8 bases at J, with 20 bases between. From germline, CDR1 is LGHNA and CDR2 YSLEER. CDR3 length equals 16 residues. CDR3 sequence (DNA): TGCGCCAGCAGCCAAGGGCCAGGGAAGGGGGTCGAGGGCTACACCTTC. It is translated as CASSQGPGKGVEGYTF.

This sequence joins TRBV5-1 and TRBJ1-5; D is unclear. The CDR3 loop spans 14 amino acids. The germline gives CDR1 SGHRS, CDR2 YFSETQ. V lost 2 bases and J 7 bases, leaving 13 bases between the germline ends. CDR3 sequence reads: CASSLFGPEQPQHF. As DNA, the CDR3 is TGCGCCAGCAGCTTATTCGGACCCGAGCAGCCCCAGCATTTT.

The chain employs TRBV5-1 and TRBJ2-3; TRBD2 might be the D (5 bases). Per germline, CDR1 SGHRS and CDR2 YFSETQ. The ends were cut back, 4 bases at V and 4 bases at J, with 13 bases in the middle. The CDR3 loop spans 14 amino acids. The CDR3 DNA reads TGCGCCAGCAGCACGGGGTACGGCGCAGATACGCAGTATTTT. Its protein product is CASSTGYGADTQYF. Together with reference TRBV5-1 and TRBJ2-3, the CDR3 gives the full variable domain: KAGVTQTPRYLIKTRGQQVTLSCSPISGHRSVSWYQQTPGQGLQFLFEYFSETQRNKGNFPGRFSGRQFSNSRSEMNVSTLELGDSALYLCASSTGYGADTQYFGPGTRLTVL.

This chain links TRBV15 with TRBJ2-5; no clear D. The DNA end lines up better with TRBJ2-7; the J call may be wrong. This CDR3 contains 15 residues. CDR1 and CDR2 (germline): LNHNV, YYDKDF (reference sequence). In DNA form, the CDR3 reads TGTGCCACCAGCAGAGATTGGAGCAGCTCCTACGAGCAGTACTTC. Translation gives CATSRDWSSSYEQYF.

The J gene is TRBJ1-1, the V gene TRBV19, with D hard to call. This CDR3 is built from 12 residues. Trimming removed 3 bases from V and 6 bases from J, with 8 bases in between. Germline V gives CDR1 LNHDA, CDR2 SQIVND (reference sequence). In DNA, the CDR3 is TGTGCCAGTAGTATGAGGGCGGCTGAAGCTTTCTTT. Amino acids: CASSMRAAEAFF.